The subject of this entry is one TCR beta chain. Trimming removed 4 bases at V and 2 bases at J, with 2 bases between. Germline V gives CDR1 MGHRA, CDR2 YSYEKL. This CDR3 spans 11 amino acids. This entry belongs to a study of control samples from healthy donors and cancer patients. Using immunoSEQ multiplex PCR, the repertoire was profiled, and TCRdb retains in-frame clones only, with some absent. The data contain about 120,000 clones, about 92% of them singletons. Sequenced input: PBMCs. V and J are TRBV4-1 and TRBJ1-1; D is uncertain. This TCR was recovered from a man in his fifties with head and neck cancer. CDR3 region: CASSLNTEAFF. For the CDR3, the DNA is TGCGCCAGCAGCCTAAACACTGAAGCTTTCTTT.